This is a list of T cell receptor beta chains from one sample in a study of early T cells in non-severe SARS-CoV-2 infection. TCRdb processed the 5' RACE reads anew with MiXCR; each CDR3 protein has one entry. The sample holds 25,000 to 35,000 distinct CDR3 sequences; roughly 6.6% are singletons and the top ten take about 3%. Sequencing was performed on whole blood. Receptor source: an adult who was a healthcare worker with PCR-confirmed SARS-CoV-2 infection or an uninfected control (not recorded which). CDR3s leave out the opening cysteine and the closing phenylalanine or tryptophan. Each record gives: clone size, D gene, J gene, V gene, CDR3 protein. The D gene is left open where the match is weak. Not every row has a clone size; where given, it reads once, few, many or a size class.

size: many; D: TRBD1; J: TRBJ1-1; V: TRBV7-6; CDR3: ASSLLGTGGGTEAF
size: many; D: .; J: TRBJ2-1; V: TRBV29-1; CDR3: SVDQGIGSYNEQF
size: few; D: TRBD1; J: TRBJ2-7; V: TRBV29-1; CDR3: SVGQGISYEQY
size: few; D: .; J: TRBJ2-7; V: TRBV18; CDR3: ASSPLASPYEQY
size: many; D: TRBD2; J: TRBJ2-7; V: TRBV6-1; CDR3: ASSEGGTSGRSAY
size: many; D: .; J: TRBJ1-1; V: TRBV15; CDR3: ATSREGYTEAF
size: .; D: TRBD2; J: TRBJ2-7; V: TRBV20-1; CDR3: SARPRTSGRRDEQY
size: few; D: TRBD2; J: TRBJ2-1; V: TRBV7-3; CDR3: ASSRTSSPYNEQF
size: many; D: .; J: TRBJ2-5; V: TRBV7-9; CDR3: ASSLLDQETQY
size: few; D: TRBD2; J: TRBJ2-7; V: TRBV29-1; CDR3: SVGWRESHEQY
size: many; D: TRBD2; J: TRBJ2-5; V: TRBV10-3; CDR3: AISEGLAGRETQY
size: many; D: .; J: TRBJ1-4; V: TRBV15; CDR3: ATSRQGMNEKLF
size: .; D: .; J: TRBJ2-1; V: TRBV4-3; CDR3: ASSLEAALYNEQF
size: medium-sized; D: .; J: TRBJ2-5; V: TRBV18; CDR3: ASSPRSEGTQY
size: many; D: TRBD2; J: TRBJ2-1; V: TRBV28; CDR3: ASSFRRREGRWDEQF
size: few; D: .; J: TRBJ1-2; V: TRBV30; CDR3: AWSVLNYGYT
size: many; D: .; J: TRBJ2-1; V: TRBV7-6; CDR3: ASSPLPPGQSYNEQF
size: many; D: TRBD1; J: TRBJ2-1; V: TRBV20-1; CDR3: SEGGAANNEQF
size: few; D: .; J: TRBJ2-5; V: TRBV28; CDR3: ASSYPGNPPETQY
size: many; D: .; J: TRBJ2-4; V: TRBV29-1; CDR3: SATQGEAKNIQY
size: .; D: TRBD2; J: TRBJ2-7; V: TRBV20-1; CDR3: SAKRPGGFEQY
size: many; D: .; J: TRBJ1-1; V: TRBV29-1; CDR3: SVEVSMNTEAF
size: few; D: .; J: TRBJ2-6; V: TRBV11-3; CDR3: ASSSRGSGANVLT
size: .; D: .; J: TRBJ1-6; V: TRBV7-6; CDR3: ASSLEPAGHLNSPLH
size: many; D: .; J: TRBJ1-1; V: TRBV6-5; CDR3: ASSYSGGEKAF
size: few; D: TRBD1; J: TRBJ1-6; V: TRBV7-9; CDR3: ASSPGQVFSPLH
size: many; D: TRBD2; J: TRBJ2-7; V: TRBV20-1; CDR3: SAGLAGEPYEQY
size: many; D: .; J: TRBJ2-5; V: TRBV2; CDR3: ASSELRETQY
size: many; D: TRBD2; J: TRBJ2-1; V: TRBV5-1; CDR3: ASTLSRLAGMEQF
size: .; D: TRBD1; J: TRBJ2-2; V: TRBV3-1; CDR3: ASSQELGNRGLNTGELF
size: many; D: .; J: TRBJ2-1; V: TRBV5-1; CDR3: ASSLVGGVSYNEQF
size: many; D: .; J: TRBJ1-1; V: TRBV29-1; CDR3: SVATGTDTEAF
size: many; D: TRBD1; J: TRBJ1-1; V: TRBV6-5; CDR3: ASSGQENTEAF
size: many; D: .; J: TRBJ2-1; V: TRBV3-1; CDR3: ASSQVDGTYNEQF
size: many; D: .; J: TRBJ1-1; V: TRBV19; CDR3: ASSIYFGNTEAF
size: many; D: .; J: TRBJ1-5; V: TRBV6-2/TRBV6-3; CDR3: ASTGSVNQPQH
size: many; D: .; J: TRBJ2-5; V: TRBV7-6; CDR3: ASSLRLSETREETQY
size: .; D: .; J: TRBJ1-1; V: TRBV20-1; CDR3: SARELPGKGTEAF
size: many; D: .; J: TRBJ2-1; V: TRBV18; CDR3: ASSPLSGLSSYNEQF
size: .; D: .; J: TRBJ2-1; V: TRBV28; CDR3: ASSPAAGLNWEQF